This TCR beta chain was documented in a study of cytomegalovirus exposure and HLA in healthy donors. Assay used: immunoSEQ multiplex PCR; TCRdb lists only in-frame clones, some missing. The sample lists around 73,000 clones; around nine tenths were seen once. The germline CDR1 and CDR2 sequences are MGHDK and SYGVNS. CDR3 length: 11 amino acids. The V and J ends lost 7 bases and 3 bases respectively, with 3 bases between them. The donors were members of the validation cohort comprising some 130 subjects, separate from the roughly 730-subject first cohort. Study-wide results and limits: The study found most TCR sequences rare, yet found some public TCRs in many donors.

Details on this clone: Its antigen remains unknown.

The source is a young woman in good health and CMV-seropositive. The chain recombines TRBV25-1 with TRBJ2-2, with no clear D. Sequencing was done on a sample of PBMCs. Here the CDR3 DNA reads TGTGCCAGCACTGACACCGGGGAGCTGTTTTTT. Translation: CASTDTGELFF. Filled out from reference TRBV25-1 and TRBJ2-2, the complete variable domain reads EADIYQTPRYLVIGTGKKITLECSQTMGHDKMYWYQQDPGMELHLIHYSYGVNSTEKGDLSSESTVSRIRTEHFPLTLESARPSHTSQYLCASTDTGELFFGEGSRLTVL.